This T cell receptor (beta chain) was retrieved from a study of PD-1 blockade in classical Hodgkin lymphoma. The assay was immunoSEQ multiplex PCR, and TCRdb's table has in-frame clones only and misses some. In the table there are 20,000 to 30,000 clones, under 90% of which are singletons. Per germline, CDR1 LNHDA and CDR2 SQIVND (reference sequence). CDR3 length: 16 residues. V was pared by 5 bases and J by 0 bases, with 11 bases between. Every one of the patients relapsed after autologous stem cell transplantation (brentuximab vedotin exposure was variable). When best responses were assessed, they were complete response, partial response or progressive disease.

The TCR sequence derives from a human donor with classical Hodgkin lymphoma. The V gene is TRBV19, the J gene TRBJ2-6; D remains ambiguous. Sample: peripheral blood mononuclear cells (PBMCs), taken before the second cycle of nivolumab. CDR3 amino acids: CASSRLGPSGANVLTF. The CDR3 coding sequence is TGTGCCAGTAGTCGTCTCGGGCCCTCTGGGGCCAACGTCCTGACTTTC.